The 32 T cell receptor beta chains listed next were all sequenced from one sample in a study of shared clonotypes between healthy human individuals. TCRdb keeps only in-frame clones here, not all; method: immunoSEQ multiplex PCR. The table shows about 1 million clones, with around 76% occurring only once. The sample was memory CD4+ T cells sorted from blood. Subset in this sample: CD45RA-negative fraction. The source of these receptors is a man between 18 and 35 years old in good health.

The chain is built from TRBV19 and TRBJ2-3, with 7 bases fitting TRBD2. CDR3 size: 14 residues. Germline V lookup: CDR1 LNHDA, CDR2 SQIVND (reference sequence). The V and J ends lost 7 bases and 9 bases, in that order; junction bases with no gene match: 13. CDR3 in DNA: TGTGCCAGTAAATTGGGACCGCCGGGAGGAACGCAGTATTTT. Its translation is CASKLGPPGGTQYF.

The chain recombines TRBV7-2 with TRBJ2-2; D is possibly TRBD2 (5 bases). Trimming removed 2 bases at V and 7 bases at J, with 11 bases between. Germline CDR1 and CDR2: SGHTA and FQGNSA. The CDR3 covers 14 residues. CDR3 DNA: TGTGCCAGCAGCTTAAAGTACGAGGGCGGGGAGCTGTTTTTT. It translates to CASSLKYEGGELFF.

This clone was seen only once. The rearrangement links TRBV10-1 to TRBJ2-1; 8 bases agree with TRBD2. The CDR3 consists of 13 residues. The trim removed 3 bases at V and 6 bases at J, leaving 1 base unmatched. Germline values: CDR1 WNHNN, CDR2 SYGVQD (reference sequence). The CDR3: CASSDGTSNEQFF. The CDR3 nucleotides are TGCGCCAGCAGTGACGGGACTAGCAATGAGCAGTTCTTC.

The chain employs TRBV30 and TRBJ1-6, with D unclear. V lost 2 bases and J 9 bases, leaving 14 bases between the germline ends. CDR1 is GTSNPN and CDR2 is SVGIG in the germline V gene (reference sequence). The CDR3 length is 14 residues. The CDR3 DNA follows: TGTGCCTGGAGTAACTTTAAAGCGGGTTCACCCCTCCACTTT. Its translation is CAWSNFKAGSPLHF. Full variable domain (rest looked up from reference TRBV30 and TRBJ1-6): SQTIHQWPATLVQPVGSPLSLECTVEGTSNPNLYWYRQAAGRGLQLLFYSVGIGQISSEVPQNLSASRPQDRQFILSSKKLLLSDSGFYLCAWSNFKAGSPLHFGNGTRLTVT.

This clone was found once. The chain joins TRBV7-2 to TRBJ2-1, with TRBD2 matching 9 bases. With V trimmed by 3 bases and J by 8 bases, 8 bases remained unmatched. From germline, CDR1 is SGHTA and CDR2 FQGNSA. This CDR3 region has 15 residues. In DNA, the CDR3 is TGTGCCAGCAGCTTTGGCGGGAGGGCACTCGATGAGCAGTTCTTC. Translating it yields CASSFGGRALDEQFF. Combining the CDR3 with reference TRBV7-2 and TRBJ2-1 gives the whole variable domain GAGVSQSPSNKVTEKGKDVELRCDPISGHTALYWYRQSLGQGLEFLIYFQGNSAPDKSGLPSDRFSAERTGGSVSTLTIQRTQQEDSAVYLCASSFGGRALDEQFFGPGTRLTVL.

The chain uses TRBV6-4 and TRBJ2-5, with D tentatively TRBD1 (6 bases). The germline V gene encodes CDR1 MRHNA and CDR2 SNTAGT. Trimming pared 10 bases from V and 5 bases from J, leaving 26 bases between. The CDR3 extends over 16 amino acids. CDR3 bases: TGTGCCACAGCAGTGGGGCTACACCCGAGGGGGGAGACCCAGTACTTC. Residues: CATAVGLHPRGETQYF.

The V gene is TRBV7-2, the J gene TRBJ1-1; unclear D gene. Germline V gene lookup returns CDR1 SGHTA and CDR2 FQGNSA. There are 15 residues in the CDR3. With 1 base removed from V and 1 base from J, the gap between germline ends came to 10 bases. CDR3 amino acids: CASSLVGGSNTEAFF. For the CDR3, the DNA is TGTGCCAGCAGCTTAGTGGGAGGGTCGAACACTGAAGCTTTCTTT.

The CDR3 DNA sequence: TGCGCCAGCAGCTTAGCGGTGTCCTACAATGAGCAGTTCTTC. Encoded protein: CASSLAVSYNEQFF. The chain links TRBV5-1 to TRBJ2-1, with D perhaps matching TRBD2 (5 bases). The CDR3 contains 14 residues. Germline assignment: CDR1 SGHRS and CDR2 YFSETQ. Trimming removed 2 bases from V and 1 base from J, with 7 bases in between.

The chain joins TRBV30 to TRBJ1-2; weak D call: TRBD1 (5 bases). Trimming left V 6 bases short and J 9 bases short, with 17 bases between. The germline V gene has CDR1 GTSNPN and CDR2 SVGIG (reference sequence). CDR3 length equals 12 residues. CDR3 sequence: CACSREPNRYTF. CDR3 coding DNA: TGTGCCTGCAGCAGGGAGCCCAACCGCTACACCTTC. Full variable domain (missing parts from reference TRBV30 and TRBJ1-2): SQTIHQWPATLVQPVGSPLSLECTVEGTSNPNLYWYRQAAGRGLQLLFYSVGIGQISSEVPQNLSASRPQDRQFILSSKKLLLSDSGFYLCACSREPNRYTFGSGTRLTVV.

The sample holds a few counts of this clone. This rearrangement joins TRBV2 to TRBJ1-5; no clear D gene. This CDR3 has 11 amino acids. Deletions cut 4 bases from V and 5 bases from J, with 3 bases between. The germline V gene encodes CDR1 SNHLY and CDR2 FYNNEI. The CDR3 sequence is CASSVDQPQHF. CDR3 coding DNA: TGTGCCAGCAGTGTCGATCAGCCCCAGCATTTT.

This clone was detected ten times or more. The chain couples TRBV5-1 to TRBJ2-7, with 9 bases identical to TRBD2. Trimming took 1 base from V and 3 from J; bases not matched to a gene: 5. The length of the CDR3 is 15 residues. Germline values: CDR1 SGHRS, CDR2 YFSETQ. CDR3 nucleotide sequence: TGCGCCAGCAGCTTGTTAGCGGGAGCGCTCTACGAGCAGTACTTC. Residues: CASSLLAGALYEQYF.

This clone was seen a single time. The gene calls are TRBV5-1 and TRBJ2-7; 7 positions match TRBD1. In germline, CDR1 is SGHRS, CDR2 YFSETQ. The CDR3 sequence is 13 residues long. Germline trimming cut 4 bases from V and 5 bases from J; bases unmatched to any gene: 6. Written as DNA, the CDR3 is TGCGCCAGCAGCCCCAGACAGGGCAACGAGCAGTACTTC. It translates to CASSPRQGNEQYF.

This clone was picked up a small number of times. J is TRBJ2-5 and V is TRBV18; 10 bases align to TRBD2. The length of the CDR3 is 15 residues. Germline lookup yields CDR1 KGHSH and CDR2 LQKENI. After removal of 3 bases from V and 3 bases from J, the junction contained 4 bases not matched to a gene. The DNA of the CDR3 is TGTGCCAGCTCACCCAGCGGGGGGGCGAAAGAGACCCAGTACTTC. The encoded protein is CASSPSGGAKETQYF.

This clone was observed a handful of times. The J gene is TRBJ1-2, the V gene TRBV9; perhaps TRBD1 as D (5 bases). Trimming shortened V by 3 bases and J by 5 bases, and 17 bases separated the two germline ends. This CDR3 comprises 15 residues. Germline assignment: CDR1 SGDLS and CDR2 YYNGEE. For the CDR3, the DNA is TGTGCCAGCAGCGCGCGACCTGGGGGGGAATATGGCTACACCTTC. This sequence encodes CASSARPGGEYGYTF.

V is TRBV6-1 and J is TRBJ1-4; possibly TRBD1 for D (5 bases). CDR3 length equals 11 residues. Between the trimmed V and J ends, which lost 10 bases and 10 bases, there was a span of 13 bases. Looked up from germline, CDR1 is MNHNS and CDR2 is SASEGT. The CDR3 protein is CATLRGTKLFF. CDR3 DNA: TGTGCCACCCTAAGGGGAACAAAACTGTTTTTT.

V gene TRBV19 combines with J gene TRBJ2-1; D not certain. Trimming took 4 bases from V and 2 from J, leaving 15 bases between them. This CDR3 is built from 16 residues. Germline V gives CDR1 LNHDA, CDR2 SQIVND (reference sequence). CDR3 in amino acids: CASSRTARRAYNEQFF. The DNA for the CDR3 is TGTGCCAGTAGTAGAACCGCCCGCCGGGCCTACAATGAGCAGTTCTTC. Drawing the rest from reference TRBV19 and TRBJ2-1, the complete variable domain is DGGITQSPKYLFRKEGQNVTLSCEQNLNHDAMYWYRQDPGQGLRLIYYSQIVNDFQKGDIAEGYSVSREKKESFPLTVTSAQKNPTAFYLCASSRTARRAYNEQFFGPGTRLTVL.

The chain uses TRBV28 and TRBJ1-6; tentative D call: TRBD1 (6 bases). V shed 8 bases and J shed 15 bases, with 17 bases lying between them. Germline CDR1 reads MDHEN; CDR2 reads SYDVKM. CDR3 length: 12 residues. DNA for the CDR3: TGTGCCAGCGGGGGGGGACAAGAGCTCCTCCACTTT. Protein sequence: CASGGGQELLHF. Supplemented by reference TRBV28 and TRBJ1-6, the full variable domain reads DVKVTQSSRYLVKRTGEKVFLECVQDMDHENMFWYRQDPGLGLRLIYFSYDVKMKEKGDIPEGYSVSREKKERFSLILESASTNQTSMYLCASGGGQELLHFGNGTRLTVT.

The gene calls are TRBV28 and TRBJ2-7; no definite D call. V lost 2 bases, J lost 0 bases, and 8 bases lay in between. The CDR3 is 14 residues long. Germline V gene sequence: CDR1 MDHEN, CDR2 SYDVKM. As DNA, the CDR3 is TGTGCCAGCAGTTTAGGGCAGTACTCCTACGAGCAGTACTTC. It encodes CASSLGQYSYEQYF.

The CDR3 bases are TGTGCCAGCAGTTACTCATGGGCCAGCAATCAGCCCCAGCATTTT. It yields the protein CASSYSWASNQPQHF. V is TRBV6-5 and J is TRBJ1-5; no definite D call. The V gene's germline CDR1 is MNHEY and CDR2 SVGAGI. V gave up 0 bases and J gave up 1 base, with 7 bases separating them. The CDR3 has 15 residues.

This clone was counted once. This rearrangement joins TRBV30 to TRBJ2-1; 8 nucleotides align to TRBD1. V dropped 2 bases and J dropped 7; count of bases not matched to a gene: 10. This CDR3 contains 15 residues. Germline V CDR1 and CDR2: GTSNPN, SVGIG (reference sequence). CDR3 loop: CAWSLETGVANEQFF. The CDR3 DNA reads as TGTGCCTGGAGTCTGGAGACAGGGGTGGCAAATGAGCAGTTCTTC.

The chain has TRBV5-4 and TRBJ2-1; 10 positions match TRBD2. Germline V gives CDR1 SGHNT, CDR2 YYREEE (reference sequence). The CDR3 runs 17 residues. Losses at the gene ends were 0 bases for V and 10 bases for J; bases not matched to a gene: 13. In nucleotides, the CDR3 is TGTGCCAGCAGCTTGGGCGGTAGGCTAGCGGGGGCAAACGAGCAGTTCTTC. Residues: CASSLGGRLAGANEQFF.

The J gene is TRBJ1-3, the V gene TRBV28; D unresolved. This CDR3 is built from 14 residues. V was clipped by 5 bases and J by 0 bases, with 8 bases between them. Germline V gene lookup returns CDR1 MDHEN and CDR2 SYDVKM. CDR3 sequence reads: CASSEDYSGNTIYF. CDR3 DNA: TGTGCCAGCAGTGAGGACTACTCTGGAAACACCATATATTTT.

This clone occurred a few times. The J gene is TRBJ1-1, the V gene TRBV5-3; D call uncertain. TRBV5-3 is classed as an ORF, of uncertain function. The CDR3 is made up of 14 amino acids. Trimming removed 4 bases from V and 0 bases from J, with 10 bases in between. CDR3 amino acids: CARSRYTMNTEAFF. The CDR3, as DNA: TGTGCCAGAAGCAGATATACCATGAACACTGAAGCTTTCTTT.

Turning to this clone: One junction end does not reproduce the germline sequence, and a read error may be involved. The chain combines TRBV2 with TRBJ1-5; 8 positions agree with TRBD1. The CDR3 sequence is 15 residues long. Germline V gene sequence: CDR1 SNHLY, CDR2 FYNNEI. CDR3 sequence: CASSEGRGRKQPQHF. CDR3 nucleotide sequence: TGTGCCAGCAGTGAAGGCAGGGGGCGCAAACAGCCCCAGCATTTT.

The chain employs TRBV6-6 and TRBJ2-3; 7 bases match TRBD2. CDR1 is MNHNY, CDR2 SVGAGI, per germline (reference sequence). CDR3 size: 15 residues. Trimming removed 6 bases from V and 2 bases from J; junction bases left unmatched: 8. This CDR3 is CASRTGTIDTDTQYF. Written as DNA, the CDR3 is TGTGCCAGCAGAACCGGGACTATCGACACAGATACGCAGTATTTT.

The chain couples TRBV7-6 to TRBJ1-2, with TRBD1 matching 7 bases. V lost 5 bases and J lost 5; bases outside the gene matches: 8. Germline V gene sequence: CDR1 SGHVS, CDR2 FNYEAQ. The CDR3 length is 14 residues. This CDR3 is CASSPSTGTYGYTF. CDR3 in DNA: TGTGCCAGCAGCCCGTCGACAGGGACTTATGGCTACACCTTC.

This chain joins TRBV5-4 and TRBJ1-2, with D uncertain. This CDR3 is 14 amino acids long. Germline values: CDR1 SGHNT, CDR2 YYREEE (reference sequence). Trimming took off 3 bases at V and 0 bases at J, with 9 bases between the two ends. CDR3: CASSWGISNYGYTF. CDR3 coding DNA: TGTGCCAGCAGCTGGGGAATATCTAACTATGGCTACACCTTC.

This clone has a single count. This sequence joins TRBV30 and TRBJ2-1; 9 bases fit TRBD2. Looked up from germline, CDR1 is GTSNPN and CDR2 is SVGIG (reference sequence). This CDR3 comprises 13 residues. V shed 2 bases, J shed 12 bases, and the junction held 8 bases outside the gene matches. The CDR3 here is CAWSLGGRAAQFF. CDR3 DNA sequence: TGTGCCTGGAGTTTAGGCGGGAGGGCTGCGCAGTTCTTC.

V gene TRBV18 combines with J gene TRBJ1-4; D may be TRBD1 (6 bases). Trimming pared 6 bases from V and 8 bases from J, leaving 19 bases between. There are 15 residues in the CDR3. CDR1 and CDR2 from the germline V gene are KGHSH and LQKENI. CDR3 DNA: TGTGCCAGCTCGCCCCCGGGACAAGCGGCCGAAAAACTGTTTTTT. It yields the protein CASSPPGQAAEKLFF.

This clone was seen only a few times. The CDR3 is CASSSYRVISYNEQFF. CDR3 coding DNA: TGTGCCAGCAGTAGCTACAGGGTGATCTCCTACAATGAGCAGTTCTTC. The chain joins TRBV28 to TRBJ2-1; perhaps TRBD1 as D (6 bases). Trimming stripped 5 bases from V and 0 bases from J, with 14 bases between. There are 16 residues in the CDR3. Germline V CDR1 and CDR2: MDHEN, SYDVKM.

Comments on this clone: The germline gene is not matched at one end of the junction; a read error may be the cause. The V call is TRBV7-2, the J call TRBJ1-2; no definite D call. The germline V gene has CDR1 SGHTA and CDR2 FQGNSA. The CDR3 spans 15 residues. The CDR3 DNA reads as TGTGCCAGCAGCTTCCCCCTAGGCGCTAAATATGGCTACACCTTC. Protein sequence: CASSFPLGAKYGYTF.

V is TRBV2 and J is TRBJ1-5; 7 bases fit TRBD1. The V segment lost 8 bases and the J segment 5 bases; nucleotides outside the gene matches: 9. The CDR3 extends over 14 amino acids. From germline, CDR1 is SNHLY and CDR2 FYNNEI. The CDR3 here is CASLDRTGDQPQHF. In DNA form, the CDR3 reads TGTGCCAGCCTGGACAGGACGGGCGATCAGCCCCAGCATTTT.